The clone carrying this T cell receptor beta chain was detected only once. Antigen unknown. A much larger clone lies a single base off, so this may be a read error. The record originates from a study of post-analysis software for immune sequencing data. Study-wide background: The courses of disease that were included comprised relapsing-remitting, secondary progressive and progressive-relapsing multiple sclerosis.

General study points: Versus controls, multiple sclerosis patients showed significantly lower diversity (normalized Chao1). Clustering by F measure revealed strong co-clustering among samples prepared together in one batch. TRBV segments more frequent in patients than in controls numbered roughly 5 and included TRBV5-6, TRBV5-1 and TRBV20-1.

Germline loops: CDR1 DFQATT, CDR2 SNEGSKA (reference sequence). The CDR3 consists of 15 residues. Included in the TCR beta cDNA libraries were unique molecular identifiers. MiXCR, applied by TCRdb to the PCR reads, yields one record per CDR3 protein. This table has under 200,000 distinct CDR3 sequences, approximately 28% appearing once. This chain connects TRBV20-1 to TRBJ2-3; D possibly matches TRBD1 or TRBD2 (6 bases each). Material: blood. This receptor was identified in a girl under 18 with multiple sclerosis. CDR3 sequence reads: CSAISRGRITDAQYF. In nucleotides, the CDR3 is TGCAGTGCTATTAGCCGGGGGCGAATCACAGATGCGCAGTATTTT.